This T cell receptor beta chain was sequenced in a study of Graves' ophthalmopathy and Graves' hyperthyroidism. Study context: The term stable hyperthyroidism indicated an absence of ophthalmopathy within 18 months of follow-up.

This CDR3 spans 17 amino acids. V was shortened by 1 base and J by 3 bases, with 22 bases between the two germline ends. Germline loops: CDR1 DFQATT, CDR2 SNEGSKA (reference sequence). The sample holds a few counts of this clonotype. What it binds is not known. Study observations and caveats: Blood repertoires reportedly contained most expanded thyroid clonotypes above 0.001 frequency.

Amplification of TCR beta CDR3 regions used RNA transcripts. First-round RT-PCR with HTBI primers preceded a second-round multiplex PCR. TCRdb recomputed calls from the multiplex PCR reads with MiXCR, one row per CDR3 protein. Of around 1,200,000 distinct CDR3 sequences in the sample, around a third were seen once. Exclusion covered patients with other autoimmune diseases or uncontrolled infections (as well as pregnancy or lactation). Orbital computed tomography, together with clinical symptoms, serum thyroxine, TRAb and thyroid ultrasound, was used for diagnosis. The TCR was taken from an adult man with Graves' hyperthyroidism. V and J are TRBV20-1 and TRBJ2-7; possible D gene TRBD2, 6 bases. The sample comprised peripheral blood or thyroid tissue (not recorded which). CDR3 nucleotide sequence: TGCAGTGCTAGAGTTTTCCGGGGACTTCTTAAGGTCTACGAGCAGTACTTC. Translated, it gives CSARVFRGLLKVYEQYF.